The rows below give T cell receptor beta chains drawn from one sample of a study of T cell responses to AZD1222 COVID-19 vaccine. Here immunoSEQ multiplex PCR was the method, and the copy in TCRdb shows in-frame clones only, minus some. The sample contains about 100,000 clones, 88% of which appear only once. The input for sequencing was peripheral blood, taken on day 0 of AZD1222 vaccination. These receptors originate from an adult in good health. Each CDR3 is given with its conserved first and last residue. The order of the fields is clone size, CDR3 length, J gene, V gene, D gene, CDR3 DNA, CDR3 protein. The D gene is left open where the match is weak. Clone sizes are given selectively: once, few, many, or a class where the clone is expanded.

size: .; length: 18; J: TRBJ2-2; V: TRBV4-1; D: TRBD1; DNA: TGCGCCAGCAGCCAACCCTGGGGACAGGTCGCGAACACCGGGGAGCTGTTTTTT; CDR3: CASSQPWGQVANTGELFF
size: .; length: 16; J: TRBJ1-3; V: TRBV6-1; D: .; DNA: TGTGCCAGCAGTGAGAGGGGTCGAGCTCTGGGAAACACCATATATTTT; CDR3: CASSERGRALGNTIYF
size: .; length: 16; J: TRBJ1-1; V: TRBV6-2/TRBV6-3; D: TRBD1; DNA: TGTGCCAGCAGTCCCCGATCCCGGGACAGGGAGACTGAAGCTTTCTTT; CDR3: CASSPRSRDRETEAFF
size: .; length: 14; J: TRBJ1-4; V: TRBV4-3; D: .; DNA: TGCGCCAGCAGCTATCGGAGAACTAATGAAAAACTGTTTTTT; CDR3: CASSYRRTNEKLFF
size: once; length: 14; J: TRBJ2-7; V: TRBV6-5; D: .; DNA: TGTGCCAGCAGTCAACTCTACGGGTCCTACGAGCAGTACTTC; CDR3: CASSQLYGSYEQYF
size: .; length: 17; J: TRBJ2-3; V: TRBV18; D: TRBD2; DNA: TGTGCCAGCTCACCTCTCTCCGGGACTAGCGTGGCAGATACGCAGTATTTT; CDR3: CASSPLSGTSVADTQYF
size: .; length: 17; J: TRBJ2-7; V: TRBV7-9; D: TRBD2; DNA: TGTGCCAGCAGCCGATCTGGGGGGGAACCTGGCTCCTACGAGCAGTACTTC; CDR3: CASSRSGGEPGSYEQYF
size: few; length: 14; J: TRBJ2-5; V: TRBV19; D: .; DNA: TGTGCCAGTAGAAATGAACAGGGACAAGAGACCCAGTACTTC; CDR3: CASRNEQGQETQYF
size: .; length: 14; J: TRBJ2-5; V: TRBV18; D: TRBD1; DNA: TGTGCCAGCTCACCAGACAGGGGGATAGTGACCCAGTACTTC; CDR3: CASSPDRGIVTQYF
size: once; length: 14; J: TRBJ1-2; V: TRBV30; D: .; DNA: TGTGCCTGGAGGACAGTGCTAGCTAACTATGGCTACACCTTC; CDR3: CAWRTVLANYGYTF
size: few; length: 15; J: TRBJ2-3; V: TRBV5-1; D: .; DNA: TGCGCCAGCAGCTTGGCCCTAGCGACTGGGGATACGCAGTATTTT; CDR3: CASSLALATGDTQYF
size: .; length: 13; J: TRBJ1-5; V: TRBV19; D: .; DNA: TGTGCCAGTAGTATACTCAGAGATCAGCCCCAGCATTTT; CDR3: CASSILRDQPQHF
size: .; length: 15; J: TRBJ1-5; V: TRBV7-2; D: TRBD1; DNA: TGTGCCAGCAGCGAGTTCACAGGGGGCAGTCAGCCCCAGCATTTT; CDR3: CASSEFTGGSQPQHF
size: .; length: 13; J: TRBJ1-2; V: TRBV30; D: .; DNA: TGTGCCTGGACCACGGGGGCGGGATATGGCTACACCTTC; CDR3: CAWTTGAGYGYTF
size: .; length: 11; J: TRBJ2-1; V: TRBV7-3; D: TRBD2; DNA: TGTGCCAGCAGCTTGGAGAGGGAGGGGTTCTTC; CDR3: CASSLEREGFF
size: .; length: 16; J: TRBJ2-3; V: TRBV4-2; D: TRBD2; DNA: TGTGCCAGCAGCCAGGCGGGGGGTAGTAGCACAGATACGCAGTATTTT; CDR3: CASSQAGGSSTDTQYF
size: .; length: 17; J: TRBJ1-4; V: TRBV10-1; D: TRBD1; DNA: TGCGCCAGCAGTGCGGGCGGCAGGGGGAGAACTAATGAAAAACTGTTTTTT; CDR3: CASSAGGRGRTNEKLFF
size: .; length: 15; J: TRBJ2-7; V: TRBV7-9; D: TRBD1; DNA: TGTGCCAGCAGTTCAGTGGGACAGGGGTACTACGAGCAGTACTTC; CDR3: CASSSVGQGYYEQYF
size: .; length: 13; J: TRBJ1-1; V: TRBV6-2/TRBV6-3; D: .; DNA: TGTGCCAGCAGTTGGACGGAGAACACTGAAGCTTTCTTT; CDR3: CASSWTENTEAFF
size: .; length: 17; J: TRBJ2-7; V: TRBV4-2; D: TRBD2; DNA: TGTGCCAGCAGCCAAGCACTAGCGGGGGTTCAGACGTGGGAGCAGTACTTC; CDR3: CASSQALAGVQTWEQYF
size: once; length: 13; J: TRBJ2-7; V: TRBV7-6; D: TRBD1; DNA: TGTGCCAGCAGCCCAGGGGGCCCGGACGAGCAGTACTTC; CDR3: CASSPGGPDEQYF
size: .; length: 13; J: TRBJ1-6; V: TRBV9; D: .; DNA: TGTGCCAGCAGCGTAGGGGTTAATTCACCCCTCCACTTT; CDR3: CASSVGVNSPLHF
size: .; length: 14; J: TRBJ2-1; V: TRBV11-3; D: TRBD2; DNA: TGTGCCAGCAGCTTCAGCGGGATGTACAATGAGCAGTTCTTC; CDR3: CASSFSGMYNEQFF
size: .; length: 12; J: TRBJ1-6; V: TRBV28; D: .; DNA: TGTGCCAGCAGTTTGGAAGTACCACCCCTCCACTTT; CDR3: CASSLEVPPLHF
size: .; length: 16; J: TRBJ2-3; V: TRBV10-2; D: TRBD2; DNA: TGCGCCAGCAGTGAGACTAGCGGGAGCGGTCCAGATACGCAGTATTTT; CDR3: CASSETSGSGPDTQYF
size: .; length: 16; J: TRBJ2-7; V: TRBV7-8; D: TRBD1; DNA: TGTGCCAGCAGCTTAGCGGCCGGGACAGGGGTTTTCGAGCAGTACTTC; CDR3: CASSLAAGTGVFEQYF
size: .; length: 19; J: TRBJ1-1; V: TRBV11-2; D: .; DNA: TGTGCCAGCAGCAGCTTAGTGTCCACAGAGGATGGGGAGAACACTGAAGCTTTCTTT; CDR3: CASSSLVSTEDGENTEAFF
size: .; length: 15; J: TRBJ2-3; V: TRBV7-9; D: .; DNA: TGTGCCAGTGGGGGTGGCCCCCGGCGCACAGATACGCAGTATTTT; CDR3: CASGGGPRRTDTQYF
size: .; length: 15; J: TRBJ2-5; V: TRBV6-5; D: .; DNA: TGTGCCAGCAGTTACGAATCCGGAAGGGGTGAGACCCAGTACTTC; CDR3: CASSYESGRGETQYF
size: .; length: 16; J: TRBJ2-1; V: TRBV4-3; D: TRBD2; DNA: TGCGCCAGCAGCCAAGACTCTGCCGGGAGGTGGAATGAGCAGTTCTTC; CDR3: CASSQDSAGRWNEQFF
size: few; length: 17; J: TRBJ2-7; V: TRBV4-3; D: TRBD2; DNA: TGCGCCAGCAGCCCCTCCGGGGGTGGGACTAGTATAAGTGAGCAGTACTTC; CDR3: CASSPSGGGTSISEQYF
size: few; length: 15; J: TRBJ1-6; V: TRBV30; D: .; DNA: TGTGCCTGGAGTGGGGTCAGGATCTATAATTCACCCCTCCACTTT; CDR3: CAWSGVRIYNSPLHF
size: .; length: 15; J: TRBJ1-5; V: TRBV15; D: .; DNA: TGTGCCACCAGCAGCGATCTAGGGTACAATCAGCCCCAGCATTTT; CDR3: CATSSDLGYNQPQHF
size: .; length: 15; J: TRBJ1-3; V: TRBV2; D: .; DNA: TGTGCCAGCAGTGCTGAAGGTAACTCTGGAAACACCATATATTTT; CDR3: CASSAEGNSGNTIYF
size: .; length: 14; J: TRBJ2-7; V: TRBV27; D: .; DNA: TGTGCCAGCAGCCCAGGCTCGAGCTCCTACGAGCAGTACTTC; CDR3: CASSPGSSSYEQYF
size: .; length: 12; J: TRBJ1-1; V: TRBV7-6; D: .; DNA: TGTGCCAGCAGCCGACCCCAAAGCGGAGCTTTCTTT; CDR3: CASSRPQSGAFF
size: .; length: 16; J: TRBJ2-2; V: TRBV5-1; D: .; DNA: TGCGCCAGCAGCTTGGAAGGGGCCGCGAACACCGGGGAGCTGTTTTTT; CDR3: CASSLEGAANTGELFF
size: .; length: 16; J: TRBJ2-1; V: TRBV5-1; D: TRBD1; DNA: TGCGCCAGCAGCTTGGGGGGACAGGTAACAGGCAATGAGCAGTTCTTC; CDR3: CASSLGGQVTGNEQFF
size: .; length: 13; J: TRBJ2-5; V: TRBV18; D: .; DNA: TGTGCCAGCTCACCAGGCAGCCAAGAGACCCAGTACTTC; CDR3: CASSPGSQETQYF
size: .; length: 16; J: TRBJ2-7; V: TRBV5-8; D: TRBD2; DNA: TGTGCCAGCAGCTCGGCGACGACTAGCGGGAGGGATCAGCAGTACTTC; CDR3: CASSSATTSGRDQQYF